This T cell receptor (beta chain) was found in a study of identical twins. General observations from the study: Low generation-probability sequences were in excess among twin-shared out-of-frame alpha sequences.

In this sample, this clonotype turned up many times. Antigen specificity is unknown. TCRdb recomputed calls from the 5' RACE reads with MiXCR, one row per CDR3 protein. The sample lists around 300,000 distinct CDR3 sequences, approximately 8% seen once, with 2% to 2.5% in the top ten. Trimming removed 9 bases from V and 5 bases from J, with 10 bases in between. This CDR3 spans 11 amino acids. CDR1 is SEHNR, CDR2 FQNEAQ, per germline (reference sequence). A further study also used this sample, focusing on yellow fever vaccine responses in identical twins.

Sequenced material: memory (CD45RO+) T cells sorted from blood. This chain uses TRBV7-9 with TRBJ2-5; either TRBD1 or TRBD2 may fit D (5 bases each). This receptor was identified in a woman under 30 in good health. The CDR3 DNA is TGTGCCAGTAGAGAGGGGGAGACCCAGTACTTC. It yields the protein CASREGETQYF.